The source of this TCR beta chain is a study of T cells in Graves' hyperthyroidism and ophthalmopathy. Study observations and caveats: The model forecast ophthalmopathy, anticipating it by a median around 6.5 months before onset. Blood also showed most of the thyroid clonotypes that were expanded above 0.001.

The CDR3 consists of 16 residues. Trimming removed 5 bases from V and 3 bases from J; junction bases left unmatched: 8. Germline CDR1 MNHNS, CDR2 SASEGT. At least ten counts were recorded for this clonotype. Its target is unknown. Amplification of TCR beta CDR3 regions was performed using RNA transcripts as template. Initially, a first-round RT-PCR of the TCR CDR3 employed the HTBI primer set. A single record per CDR3 protein comes from TCRdb applying MiXCR to the multiplex PCR reads. This table has about 560,000 distinct CDR3 sequences, over 15% appearing once. The V gene is TRBV6-1, the J gene TRBJ2-1; 9 bases agree with TRBD2. The sample was blood. The sequence was obtained from a woman between 18 and 29 years old with Graves' hyperthyroidism. The CDR3 reads CASSSLSGRGYNEQFF. In nucleotides, the CDR3 is TGTGCCAGCAGTTCCCTTAGCGGGAGAGGCTACAATGAGCAGTTCTTC.